The clone carrying this T cell receptor (beta chain) was detected only once. Antigen unknown. With 2 bases removed from V and 0 bases from J, the gap between germline ends came to 11 bases. Germline assignment: CDR1 MGHRA and CDR2 YSYEKL. The CDR3 loop spans 16 amino acids. CD45RO-negative, CCR7-positively selected cells formed the naive CD8 fraction, excluding terminally differentiated effector memory CD45RA+ cells. The source of the sample is a study of shared clonotypes between healthy human individuals. General study points: Shared clonotypes across all four donors exceeded non-shared ones in generation probability. Shared across several donors were around 5% of the naive CD4 clonotypes. Researchers sampled only blood; tissue repertoires likely differ.

This table comes from immunoSEQ multiplex PCR, and its TCRdb copy is limited to in-frame clones, with some not included. The sample yields about 2.1 million clones, just over 90% seen once. V and J are TRBV4-1 and TRBJ1-5; D is perhaps TRBD1 (5 bases). This receptor was taken from a man in his late teens or twenties in good health. Some clones in this sample may be carry-over from other donors' samples. Sequenced input: naive CD8+ T cells from PBMCs. CDR3 protein: CASSQSGPYSNQPQHF. The CDR3 DNA is TGCGCCAGCAGCCAATCAGGGCCGTATAGCAATCAGCCCCAGCATTTT.